The next 31 T cell receptor beta chains were all read from a single sample in a study of T cell responses to AZD1222 COVID-19 vaccine. Some clones are missing from TCRdb's copy, which holds only in-frame ones; the method was immunoSEQ multiplex PCR. The sample has 150,000 to 200,000 clones, 88% seen once. The input for sequencing was peripheral blood, taken 28 days after the second AZD1222 dose. The receptors were gathered from an adult who received the AZD1222 COVID-19 vaccine.

The V call is TRBV30, the J call TRBJ2-1; D perhaps matches TRBD1 (5 bases). The CDR3 is 12 residues long. Per the germline V gene, CDR1 is GTSNPN and CDR2 is SVGIG (reference sequence). Between the trimmed V and J ends, which lost 5 bases and 5 bases, there was a span of 10 bases. DNA of the CDR3: TGTGCCTGGTCTCGGACAAACAATGAGCAGTTCTTC. Protein product: CAWSRTNNEQFF.

The genes are TRBV6-2 or TRBV6-3 and TRBJ1-5; 10 nucleotides match TRBD1. The CDR3 extends over 15 amino acids. With V trimmed by 2 bases and J by 6 bases, 4 bases remained unmatched. Germline values: CDR1 MNHEY, CDR2 SVGEGT. The CDR3 here is CASSYGQGVAQPQHF. CDR3 bases: TGTGCCAGCAGTTACGGACAGGGGGTAGCTCAGCCCCAGCATTTT.

The chain joins TRBV3-1 (or the pseudogene TRBV3-2) to TRBJ2-7, with D perhaps matching TRBD1 or TRBD2 (5 bases each). V gave up 1 base and J gave up 0 bases, with 13 bases separating them. The germline CDR1 and CDR2 sequences are LGHDT and YNNKEL (reference sequence). The CDR3 is made up of 16 amino acids. The CDR3 DNA reads as TGTGCCAGCAGCCAAGTTGGGGACGCCCACTCCTACGAGCAGTACTTC. This sequence encodes CASSQVGDAHSYEQYF.

The rearrangement uses TRBV5-1 and TRBJ1-6; 7 bases map to TRBD1. The J segment lost 5 bases and the V segment lost 5 bases, leaving 4 bases of the junction unmatched. The CDR3 is 14 amino acids. Looked up from germline, CDR1 is SGHRS and CDR2 is YFSETQ. CDR3 nucleotide sequence: TGCGCCAGCAGGCAGGGGGTGGATAATTCACCCCTCCACTTT. Translated, it gives CASRQGVDNSPLHF.

The J gene is TRBJ2-1, the V gene TRBV11-1; 7 bases align to TRBD2. Per the germline V gene, CDR1 is SGHAT and CDR2 is FQDESV (reference sequence). The CDR3 loop spans 12 amino acids. J gave up 11 bases and V 6 bases, and 7 bases lay outside the gene matches. CDR3 residues: CASRHGGTKQFF. DNA of the CDR3: TGTGCCAGCAGACACGGCGGGACTAAGCAGTTCTTC.

This clone was counted a single time. The chain combines TRBV4-1 with TRBJ2-1; 8 bases are shared with TRBD2. The trim removed 0 bases at V and 12 bases at J, leaving 10 bases unmatched. The CDR3 loop spans 15 amino acids. Per germline, CDR1 MGHRA and CDR2 YSYEKL. CDR3 nucleotides: TGCGCCAGCAGCCAAGATAGCGAGCGGGAGTCGGGGCAGTTCTTC. Protein sequence: CASSQDSERESGQFF.

V is TRBV6-5 and J is TRBJ1-2; a weak D match, TRBD1 (6 bases). This CDR3 comprises 16 residues. V gave up 0 bases and J gave up 4 bases, with 15 bases separating them. The V gene's germline CDR1 is MNHEY and CDR2 SVGAGI. The CDR3 nucleotides are TGTGCCAGCAGTTACTCGGAACAGGGCTCGTTCTATGGCTACACCTTC. Protein: CASSYSEQGSFYGYTF.

J is TRBJ2-5 and V is TRBV7-2; possibly TRBD2 for D (5 bases). The germline gives CDR1 SGHTA, CDR2 FQGNSA. V lost 5 bases and J lost 5, with 24 bases in between. This CDR3 comprises 17 residues. CDR3 nucleotides: TGTGCCAGCAGCCCGGGCCCTAGCTCCCGGAGGAGGGAGACCCAGTACTTC. It encodes CASSPGPSSRRRETQYF.

The V call is TRBV6-5, the J call TRBJ2-6; 9 bases are a match to TRBD2. This CDR3 has 15 residues. CDR1 is MNHEY and CDR2 is SVGAGI in the germline V gene. V was clipped by 10 bases and J by 0 bases; unmatched bases: 4. CDR3 nucleotide sequence: TGTGCCACTAGCGGGACCAGCTCTGGGGCCAACGTCCTGACTTTC. This encodes CATSGTSSGANVLTF.

The chain employs TRBV4-3 and TRBJ2-3, with 7 bases lining up with TRBD2. The CDR3 totals 16 residues. V lost 4 bases to trimming and J lost 0 bases; unmatched junction nucleotides: 7. Germline assignment: CDR1 LGHNA and CDR2 YSLEER. The CDR3 coding sequence is TGCGCCAGCAGCCCAGAGGGAGCGGGGAGCACAGATACGCAGTATTTT. Translated, it gives CASSPEGAGSTDTQYF.

About this clone itself: Compared with germline, one end of the junction differs, possibly owing to a read error. The chain combines TRBV20-1 with TRBJ2-5; 7 bases fit TRBD2. The CDR3 totals 11 residues. In germline, CDR1 is DFQATT, CDR2 SNEGSKA (reference sequence). CDR3 region: CGGGRLETQYF. CDR3 coding DNA: TGTGGGGGAGGGCGGTTGGAGACCCAGTACTTC.

J is TRBJ1-1 and V is TRBV28; D ambiguous. Germline values: CDR1 MDHEN, CDR2 SYDVKM. Trimming took off 3 bases at V and 4 bases at J, with 6 bases between the two ends. There are 12 residues in the CDR3. CDR3 region: CASSFGGTEAFF. The CDR3, as DNA: TGTGCCAGCAGTTTCGGAGGCACTGAAGCTTTCTTT. The whole variable domain, filled in from reference TRBV28 and TRBJ1-1, reads DVKVTQSSRYLVKRTGEKVFLECVQDMDHENMFWYRQDPGLGLRLIYFSYDVKMKEKGDIPEGYSVSREKKERFSLILESASTNQTSMYLCASSFGGTEAFFGQGTRLTVV.

V usage is TRBV7-8 and J usage is TRBJ1-1; D is unclear. V was shortened by 5 bases and J by 9 bases, with 19 bases between the two germline ends. The germline gives CDR1 SGHVS, CDR2 FQNEAQ. The CDR3 has 14 residues. The CDR3 spells CASSHPGIGTQAFF. The CDR3 bases are TGTGCCAGCAGCCATCCCGGGATAGGTACCCAAGCTTTCTTT.

The V gene is TRBV27, the J gene TRBJ1-2; D remains ambiguous. V was clipped by 0 bases and J by 4 bases, with 6 bases between them. The germline CDR1 and CDR2 sequences are MNHEY and SMNVEV (reference sequence). The CDR3 contains 13 residues. The CDR3 bases are TGTGCCAGCAGTTTATCAGTCACCTATGGCTACACCTTC. Its translation: CASSLSVTYGYTF.

The V and J genes are TRBV4-3 and TRBJ2-7; a possible D gene is TRBD1 (5 bases). Germline CDR1 LGHNA, CDR2 YSLEER. V lost 0 bases and J 0 bases, leaving 6 bases between the germline ends. This CDR3 spans 14 amino acids. CDR3 in DNA: TGCGCCAGCAGCCAAGATACAGGCTCCTACGAGCAGTACTTC. Its protein is CASSQDTGSYEQYF.

This sequence joins TRBV7-2 and TRBJ2-3; no clear D. The V end was cut by 2 bases, the J end by 4 bases, with 7 bases between. Germline loops: CDR1 SGHTA, CDR2 FQGNSA. This CDR3 comprises 13 residues. The CDR3: CASSLRTADTQYF. In DNA form, the CDR3 reads TGTGCCAGCAGCTTAAGGACCGCAGATACGCAGTATTTT.

The V call is TRBV7-3, the J call TRBJ2-7, with 7 bases matching TRBD1. CDR1 is SGHTA, CDR2 FQGTGA, per germline. This CDR3 has 15 residues. Trimming at V came to 5 bases and at J to 0 bases, leaving 7 bases not matched to a gene. The CDR3: CASSPWTGDSYEQYF. The CDR3 DNA follows: TGTGCCAGCAGCCCCTGGACAGGCGACTCCTACGAGCAGTACTTC.

V usage is TRBV2 and J usage is TRBJ1-6, with D perhaps TRBD1 (6 bases). The CDR3 has 15 amino acids. CDR1 SNHLY and CDR2 FYNNEI come from the germline V gene. Trimming left V 4 bases short and J 9 bases short, with 16 bases between. CDR3 sequence (DNA): TGTGCCAGCAGTGTCATGTCAGGGGATCGTTCACCCCTCCACTTT. It codes for CASSVMSGDRSPLHF.

With regard to this clone: At the DNA level, this CDR3 is encoded by other sequences in the same sample as well. The rearrangement links TRBV19 to TRBJ1-2; D might be TRBD1 (5 bases). CDR1 LNHDA and CDR2 SQIVND come from the germline V gene (reference sequence). This CDR3 has 12 amino acids. V was cut by 8 bases and J by 2 bases, with 9 bases left in between. For the CDR3, the DNA is TGTGCCAGTTCTGGACAAAACTATGGCTACACCTTC. Its translation is CASSGQNYGYTF.

This rearrangement joins TRBV27 to TRBJ2-7; 7 bases are shared with TRBD1. After removal of 5 bases from V and 3 bases from J, the junction contained 4 bases not matched to a gene. The CDR3 extends over 13 amino acids. Germline lookup yields CDR1 MNHEY and CDR2 SMNVEV (reference sequence). The CDR3 nucleotides read TGTGCCAGCAGTAGAGGGACAGTCTACGAGCAGTACTTC. Translating gives CASSRGTVYEQYF.

The sample holds many counts of this clone. J is TRBJ2-2 and V is TRBV10-3; TRBD1 agrees at 8 bases. Trimming took 7 bases from V and 5 from J; bases not matched to a gene: 9. The germline gives CDR1 ENHRY, CDR2 SYGVKD. The CDR3 is made up of 15 amino acids. The DNA for the CDR3 is TGTGCCATCACAGGACAGGGCGAAGGGACCGGGGAGCTGTTTTTT. Translating gives CAITGQGEGTGELFF.

CDR3 region: CASSLRGEKLFF. CDR3 coding DNA: TGTGCCAGCAGTCTCCGGGGTGAAAAACTGTTTTTT. The rearrangement links TRBV28 to TRBJ1-4, with D hard to call. The germline V gene has CDR1 MDHEN and CDR2 SYDVKM. With 5 bases removed from V and 7 bases from J, the gap between germline ends came to 8 bases. CDR3 length equals 12 residues.

In DNA, the CDR3 is TGTGCCAGCAGCTTTGACAGGGACTACGAGCAGTACTTC. Translation: CASSFDRDYEQYF. The chain employs TRBV7-9 and TRBJ2-7, with TRBD1 matching over 7 bases. The CDR3 is 13 amino acids. Germline CDR1 SEHNR, CDR2 FQNEAQ (reference sequence). V was pared by 3 bases and J by 3 bases, with 2 bases of the junction left unmatched.

The rearrangement links TRBV29-1 to TRBJ2-1; the D is unclear. Trimming took 3 bases from V and 4 from J, leaving 4 bases between them. The germline gives CDR1 SQVTM, CDR2 ANQGSEA. The CDR3 consists of 11 residues. As DNA, the CDR3 is TGCAGCGTTGAGTCATACAATGAGCAGTTCTTC. Its translation: CSVESYNEQFF.

This chain links TRBV28 with TRBJ2-5; TRBD1 matches 8 bases. The CDR3 is made up of 15 amino acids. J lost 3 bases, V lost 2 bases, and 5 bases had no gene match. Germline assignment: CDR1 MDHEN and CDR2 SYDVKM. The CDR3: CASSLTGTGEETQYF. CDR3 sequence (DNA): TGTGCCAGCAGTTTAACTGGGACAGGCGAAGAGACCCAGTACTTC.

The V call is TRBV28, the J call TRBJ2-2; D ambiguous. The CDR3 sequence is 11 residues long. Trimming removed 1 base from V and 9 bases from J, with 3 bases in between. Germline V gene sequence: CDR1 MDHEN, CDR2 SYDVKM. The CDR3 region is CASSLSRELFF. DNA of the CDR3: TGTGCCAGCAGTTTATCGAGGGAGCTGTTTTTT.

This clone was found once. The V gene is TRBV30, the J gene TRBJ1-6; 7 positions agree with TRBD1. V was clipped by 0 bases and J by 7 bases; unmatched bases: 6. This CDR3 region has 15 residues. Germline values: CDR1 GTSNPN, CDR2 SVGIG (reference sequence). The CDR3: CAWSVRRDSNSPLHF. The CDR3 DNA reads TGTGCCTGGAGTGTAAGGAGGGACAGCAATTCACCCCTCCACTTT.

This clone was found a few times. The J gene is TRBJ2-6, the V gene TRBV11-2, with D possibly being TRBD2 (6 bases). V gave up 6 bases and J gave up 0 bases, with 18 bases separating them. Germline V lookup: CDR1 SGHAT, CDR2 FQNNGV. The CDR3 extends over 18 amino acids. CDR3 coding DNA: TGTGCCAGCAGACCTTGGGGAGGCTCCGACTCTGGGGCCAACGTCCTGACTTTC. It yields the protein CASRPWGGSDSGANVLTF.

This clone was counted a few times. The rearrangement joins TRBV11-3 to TRBJ2-2; weak D call: TRBD2 (5 bases). V was trimmed by 0 bases and J by 3 bases, leaving 5 bases between them. The CDR3 runs to 14 residues. Germline V gene sequence: CDR1 SGHNT, CDR2 YENEEA. CDR3 DNA: TGTGCCAGCAGCTTAGACGGGGACACCGGGGAGCTGTTTTTT. Translating it yields CASSLDGDTGELFF.

The gene calls are TRBV7-8 and TRBJ2-1; 9 nucleotides line up with TRBD2. The J segment lost 12 bases and the V segment lost 5 bases, leaving 14 bases of the junction unmatched. CDR3 length: 15 residues. Looked up from germline, CDR1 is SGHVS and CDR2 is FQNEAQ. The CDR3 DNA sequence: TGTGCCAGCAGCGCCTACGGGGGCGGGAGGGCCCCGCAGTTCTTC. Translating it yields CASSAYGGGRAPQFF.

The V call is TRBV10-3, the J call TRBJ2-2, with 8 bases that match TRBD1. V shed 3 bases, J shed 5 bases, and the junction held 5 bases outside the gene matches. The V gene's germline CDR1 is ENHRY and CDR2 SYGVKD. This CDR3 is built from 15 residues. The CDR3 bases are TGTGCCATCAGTGATTCAGGGGGCGGGACCGGGGAGCTGTTTTTT. Translation gives CAISDSGGGTGELFF.